The 17 T cell receptor beta chains below all came from one sample that was sequenced in a study of naive and memory T cell subsets. Regarding the study as a whole: A few larger clonotypes appeared in naive repertoires, especially CD8, possibly memory cells re-expressing CD45RA.

Two oligonucleotides, mixed equimolar, formed the beta constant-region primer covering TRBC1 and TRBC2. Nested alpha and beta constant-region primers with the SP2 primer drove four PCR rounds on ligated cDNA. TCRdb reanalysed the UMI-ligation and nested PCR reads using MiXCR and keeps one entry per CDR3 protein. In the table there are about 90,000 distinct CDR3 sequences, around 10% of which are singletons. These receptors' antigens are unknown. The sample consisted of naive CD4+ T cells from blood. All receptors derive from a human donor in good health.

A few counts support this clonotype. The gene calls are TRBV12-3 or TRBV12-4 and TRBJ2-1; 7 positions agree with TRBD2. Losses at the gene ends were 3 bases for V and 8 bases for J; bases not matched to a gene: 7. The CDR3 has 14 amino acids. The CDR3 spells CASSFGREWHEQFF. Here the CDR3 DNA reads TGTGCCAGCAGTTTCGGGCGGGAGTGGCATGAGCAGTTCTTC.

This clonotype was recorded at least ten times. This sequence joins TRBV12-3 or TRBV12-4 and TRBJ2-3; the D gene is possibly TRBD2 (6 bases). Trimming stripped 5 bases from V and 8 bases from J, with 26 bases between. CDR3 length: 17 residues. CDR3 sequence (DNA): TGTGCCAGCAGTGTCACCATCCGGGACTCCGTATTGGTTACGCAGTATTTT. This sequence encodes CASSVTIRDSVLVTQYF.

This clonotype was seen many times. The chain carries TRBV21-1 and TRBJ2-7. TRBV21-1 is marked as a pseudogene. CDR3 length: 14 residues. The CDR3 region is CASSQQVYSYEQYF. The CDR3, as DNA: TGTGCCAGCAGCCAACAGGTATACTCCTACGAGCAGTACTTC.

This clonotype has only a few counts. This sequence joins TRBV5-6 and TRBJ2-7, with D possibly being TRBD2 (6 bases). The CDR3 length is 16 residues. The germline gives CDR1 SGHDT, CDR2 YYEEEE. Trimming removed 4 bases from V and 7 bases from J, with 24 bases in between. CDR3 DNA: TGTGCCAGCAGCCGGCCGGGCGGCGGGGCTCAAAGGGAGCAGTACTTC. This sequence encodes CASSRPGGGAQREQYF. Filled out from reference TRBV5-6 and TRBJ2-7, the complete variable domain reads DAGVTQSPTHLIKTRGQQVTLRCSPKSGHDTVSWYQQALGQGPQFIFQYYEEEERQRGNFPDRFSGHQFPNYSSELNVNALLLGDSALYLCASSRPGGGAQREQYFGPGTRLTVT.

J is TRBJ2-1 and V is TRBV5-4, with TRBD1 identical over 7 bases. J lost 4 bases, V lost 4 bases, and 5 bases had no gene match. CDR1 and CDR2 from the germline V gene are SGHNT and YYREEE (reference sequence). The CDR3 is 14 residues long. CDR3 region: CASSAQGDYNEQFF. The DNA for the CDR3 is TGTGCCAGCAGCGCGCAGGGGGATTACAATGAGCAGTTCTTC. The variable domain in full, completed from reference TRBV5-4 and TRBJ2-1, reads ETGVTQSPTHLIKTRGQQVTLRCSSQSGHNTVSWYQQALGQGPQFIFQYYREEENGRGNFPPRFSGLQFPNYSSELNVNALELDDSALYLCASSAQGDYNEQFFGPGTRLTVL.

CDR3 protein: CASSHALKQFF. CDR3 nucleotides: TGTGCCAGCAGTCACGCCCTCAAGCAGTTCTTC. The gene calls are TRBV6-2 or TRBV6-3 and TRBJ2-1; D gene uncertain. This CDR3 is 11 amino acids long. V gave up 5 bases and J gave up 11 bases, with 10 bases separating them. Germline V gene lookup returns CDR1 MNHEY and CDR2 SVGEGT.

The V gene is TRBV20-1, the J gene TRBJ1-1; maybe TRBD1 (5 bases). Germline V lookup: CDR1 DFQATT, CDR2 SNEGSKA (reference sequence). Trimming shortened V by 1 base and J by 0 bases, and 12 bases separated the two germline ends. There are 15 residues in the CDR3. CDR3 in DNA: TGCAGTGCTAGAGGCCAAACAGGATTGAACACTGAAGCTTTCTTT. Its protein is CSARGQTGLNTEAFF.

The chain links TRBV7-9 to TRBJ2-3, with 7 bases lining up with TRBD2. Germline V lookup: CDR1 SEHNR, CDR2 FQNEAQ (reference sequence). Unmatched junction bases numbered 17, after V lost 8 bases and J lost 0 bases. CDR3 length: 18 residues. The CDR3 DNA reads as TGTGCCAGCCCCCCCCGAAGCGGGGCTACACCTAGCACAGATACGCAGTATTTT. The encoded protein is CASPPRSGATPSTDTQYF.

This clonotype was found a few times. This chain uses TRBV6-6 with TRBJ1-5; unclear D gene. Deletions cut 2 bases from V and 0 bases from J, with 8 bases between. Germline loops: CDR1 MNHNY, CDR2 SVGAGI (reference sequence). This CDR3 region has 15 residues. The CDR3 sequence is CASSYDSNSNQPQHF. The CDR3 DNA reads as TGTGCCAGCAGTTACGACTCCAATAGCAATCAGCCCCAGCATTTT.

The table lists this clonotype with many counts. The chain employs TRBV25-1 and TRBJ1-5; no clear D. Germline CDR1 is MGHDK and CDR2 is SYGVNS. V was clipped by 3 bases and J by 7 bases, with 7 bases between them. The CDR3 length is 12 residues. This chain's CDR3 is CASSEVRQPQHF. In DNA form, the CDR3 reads TGTGCCAGCAGTGAGGTGCGACAGCCCCAGCATTTT.

This clonotype was observed a handful of times. This chain uses TRBV6-1 with TRBJ1-2; D call uncertain. The germline V gene encodes CDR1 MNHNS and CDR2 SASEGT. The CDR3 has 12 residues. V was clipped by 3 bases and J by 4 bases, with 6 bases between them. Here the CDR3 reads CASSDGPYGYTF. The CDR3 DNA reads TGTGCCAGCAGTGACGGTCCCTATGGCTACACCTTC.

The rearrangement links TRBV20-1 to TRBJ2-1; D call uncertain. The CDR3 covers 11 residues. V shed 5 bases and J shed 1 base, with 3 bases lying between them. Germline V lookup: CDR1 DFQATT, CDR2 SNEGSKA (reference sequence). This CDR3 reads CSAVSYNEQFF. CDR3 coding DNA: TGCAGTGCTGTGTCCTACAATGAGCAGTTCTTC.

There are a few counts of this clonotype. This chain connects TRBV20-1 to TRBJ2-1; D may be TRBD1 (5 bases). Germline V gene sequence: CDR1 DFQATT, CDR2 SNEGSKA (reference sequence). The CDR3 totals 14 residues. Trimming cost V 1 base and J 8 bases, with 15 bases left between them. CDR3 in amino acids: CSARGRVWGDEQFF. CDR3 coding DNA: TGCAGTGCTAGAGGTCGGGTCTGGGGCGATGAGCAGTTCTTC.

The table lists this clonotype with a few counts. The chain combines TRBV4-3 with TRBJ2-1, with TRBD2 identical over 13 bases. CDR3 size: 20 residues. The J segment lost 0 bases and the V segment lost 1 base, leaving 9 bases of the junction unmatched. Germline values: CDR1 LGHNA, CDR2 YSLEER. Here the CDR3 DNA reads TGCGCCAGCAGCCAAGCCCCGGGACTAGCGGGACGAGGCTCCTACAATGAGCAGTTCTTC. Amino acid sequence: CASSQAPGLAGRGSYNEQFF.

This clonotype was found a few times. The V gene is TRBV7-2, the J gene TRBJ1-2; 7 bases fit TRBD1. The germline gives CDR1 SGHTA, CDR2 FQGNSA. Germline trimming cut 1 base from V and 4 bases from J; bases unmatched to any gene: 3. The CDR3 covers 14 residues. The CDR3: CASSLDRGLYGYTF. CDR3 coding DNA: TGTGCCAGCAGCTTAGACAGGGGACTCTATGGCTACACCTTC.

The chain couples TRBV27 to TRBJ1-5, with D perhaps TRBD1 (5 bases). Germline lookup yields CDR1 MNHEY and CDR2 SMNVEV (reference sequence). CDR3 length: 15 residues. The V and J ends lost 5 bases and 5 bases respectively, with 16 bases between them. CDR3 coding DNA: TGTGCCAGCAGTACGACTTCGTGGGGGGATCAGCCCCAGCATTTT. Translated: CASSTTSWGDQPQHF.

This sequence joins TRBV28 and TRBJ1-1; no clear D. The CDR3 contains 12 residues. V was pared by 1 base and J by 6 bases, with 6 bases between. Germline-derived CDR1 and CDR2 are MDHEN and SYDVKM. The DNA of the CDR3 is TGTGCCAGCAGTTTATCCCAGTCTGAAGCTTTCTTT. Residues: CASSLSQSEAFF.